This record covers a single TCR beta chain. Germline-derived CDR1 and CDR2 are SGHTA and FQGNSA. The CDR3 length is 14 residues. V trimming: 6 bases; J trimming: 4 bases; junction bases outside the gene matches: 9. This record comes from a study of blood T cell repertoires in COVID-19. In the original analysis: Nucleated cell counts were estimated from reference gene primer amplification. The table came from immunoSEQ multiplex PCR; TCRdb's copy has only in-frame clones and leaves some out. V and J calls and clone size follow that table, whereas D and trimming were derived from the DNA. The sample shows about 120,000 clones, around nine tenths of them seen only once.

Input material: peripheral blood. V and J are TRBV7-2 and TRBJ2-7; 7 bases align to TRBD1. The sequence was obtained from a human donor in a cohort sampled during active COVID-19. The CDR3 spells CASRPTGAGYEQYF. Written as DNA, the CDR3 is TGTGCCAGCAGGCCAACAGGGGCTGGTTACGAGCAGTACTTC.